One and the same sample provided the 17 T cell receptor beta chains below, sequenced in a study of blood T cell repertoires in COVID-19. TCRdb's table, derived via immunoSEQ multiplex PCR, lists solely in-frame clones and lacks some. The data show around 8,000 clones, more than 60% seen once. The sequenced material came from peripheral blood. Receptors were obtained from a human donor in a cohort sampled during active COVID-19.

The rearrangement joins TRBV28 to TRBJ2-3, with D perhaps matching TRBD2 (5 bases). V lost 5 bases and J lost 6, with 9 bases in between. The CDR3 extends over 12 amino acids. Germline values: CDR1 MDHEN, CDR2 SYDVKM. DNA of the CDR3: TGTGCCAGCAGTCGAGGACTTGATACGCAGTATTTT. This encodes CASSRGLDTQYF.

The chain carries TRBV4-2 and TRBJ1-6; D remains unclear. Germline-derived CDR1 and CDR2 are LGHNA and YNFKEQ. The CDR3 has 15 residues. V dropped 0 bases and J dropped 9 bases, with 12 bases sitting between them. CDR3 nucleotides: TGTGCCAGCAGCCAAGAGAGGGAAGTATTTTCACCCCTCCACTTT. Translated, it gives CASSQEREVFSPLHF.

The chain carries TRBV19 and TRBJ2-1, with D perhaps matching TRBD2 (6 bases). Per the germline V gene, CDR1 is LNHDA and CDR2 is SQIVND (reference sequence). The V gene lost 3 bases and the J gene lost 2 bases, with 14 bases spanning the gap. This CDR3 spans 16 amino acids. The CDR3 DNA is TGTGCCAGTAGTATCCGACGGGAGTTGCCCTACAATGAGCAGTTCTTC. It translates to CASSIRRELPYNEQFF.

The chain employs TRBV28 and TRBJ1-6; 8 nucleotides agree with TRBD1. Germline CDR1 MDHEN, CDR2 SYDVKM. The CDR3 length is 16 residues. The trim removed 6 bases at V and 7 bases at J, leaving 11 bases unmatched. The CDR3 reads CASSLTRTGINSPLHF. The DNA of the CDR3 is TGTGCCAGCAGCCTTACTCGGACAGGGATCAATTCACCCCTCCACTTT.

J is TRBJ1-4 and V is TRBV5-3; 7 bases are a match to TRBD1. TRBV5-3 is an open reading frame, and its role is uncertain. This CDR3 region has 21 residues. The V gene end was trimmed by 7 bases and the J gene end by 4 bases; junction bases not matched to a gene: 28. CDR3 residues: CARGRQPGQRKAERLNEKLFF. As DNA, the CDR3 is TGTGCCAGAGGCCGACAACCGGGACAGCGTAAAGCCGAGCGTCTTAATGAAAAACTGTTTTTT.

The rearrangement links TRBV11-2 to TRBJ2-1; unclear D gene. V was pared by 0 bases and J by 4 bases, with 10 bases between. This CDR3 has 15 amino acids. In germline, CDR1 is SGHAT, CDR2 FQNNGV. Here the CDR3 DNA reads TGTGCCAGCAGCTTAGACAGATCTCCTTACAATGAGCAGTTCTTC. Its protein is CASSLDRSPYNEQFF.

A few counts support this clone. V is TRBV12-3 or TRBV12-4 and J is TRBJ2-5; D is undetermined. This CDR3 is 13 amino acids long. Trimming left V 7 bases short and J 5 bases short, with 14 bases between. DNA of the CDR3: TGTGCCAGCACGGTCTCATTGGTGGAGACCCAGTACTTC. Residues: CASTVSLVETQYF.

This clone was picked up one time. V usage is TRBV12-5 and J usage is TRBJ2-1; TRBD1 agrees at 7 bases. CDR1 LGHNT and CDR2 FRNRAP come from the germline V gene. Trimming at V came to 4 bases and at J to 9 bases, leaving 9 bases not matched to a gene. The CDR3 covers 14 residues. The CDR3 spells CASGWTTGVSEQFF. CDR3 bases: TGTGCTAGTGGTTGGACAACAGGGGTCAGTGAGCAGTTCTTC.

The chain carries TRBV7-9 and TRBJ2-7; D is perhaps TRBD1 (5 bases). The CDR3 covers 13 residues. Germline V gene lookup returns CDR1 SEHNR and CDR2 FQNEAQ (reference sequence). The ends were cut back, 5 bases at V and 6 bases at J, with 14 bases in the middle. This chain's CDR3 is CASSLGPRREQYF. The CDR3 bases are TGTGCCAGCAGCCTGGGGCCTCGGCGCGAGCAGTACTTC. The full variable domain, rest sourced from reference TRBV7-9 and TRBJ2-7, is DTGVSQNPRHKITKRGQNVTFRCDPISEHNRLYWYRQTLGQGPEFLTYFQNEAQLEKSRLLSDRFSAERPKGSFSTLEIQRTEQGDSAMYLCASSLGPRREQYFGPGTRLTVT.

CDR3 protein: CASSIDPNRLNTEAFF. In nucleotides, the CDR3 is TGTGCCAGTAGTATAGATCCTAACAGGTTAAACACTGAAGCTTTCTTT. J is TRBJ1-1 and V is TRBV19, with a weak D call TRBD1 (5 bases). The CDR3 covers 16 residues. V was pared by 0 bases and J by 2 bases, with 13 bases between. Germline CDR1 reads LNHDA; CDR2 reads SQIVND (reference sequence).

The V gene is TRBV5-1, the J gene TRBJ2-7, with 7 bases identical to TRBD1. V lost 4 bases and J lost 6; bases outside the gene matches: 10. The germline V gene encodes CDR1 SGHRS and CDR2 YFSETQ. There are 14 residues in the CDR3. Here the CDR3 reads CASSKDREAFEQYF. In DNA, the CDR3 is TGCGCCAGCAGCAAAGACAGGGAAGCTTTCGAGCAGTACTTC.

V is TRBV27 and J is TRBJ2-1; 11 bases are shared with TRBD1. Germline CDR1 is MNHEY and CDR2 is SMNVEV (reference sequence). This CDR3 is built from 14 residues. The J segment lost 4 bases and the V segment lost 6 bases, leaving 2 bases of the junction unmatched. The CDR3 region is CASSGDRGYNEQFF. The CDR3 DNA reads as TGTGCCAGCAGCGGGGACAGGGGGTACAATGAGCAGTTCTTC.

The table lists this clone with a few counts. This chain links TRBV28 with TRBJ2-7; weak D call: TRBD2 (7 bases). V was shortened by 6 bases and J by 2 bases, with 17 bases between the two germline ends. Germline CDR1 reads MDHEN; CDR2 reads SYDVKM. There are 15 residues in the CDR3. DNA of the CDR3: TGTGCCAGCAGCCCGAGGGGGGGGCCGGCCTACGAGCAGTACTTC. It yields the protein CASSPRGGPAYEQYF.

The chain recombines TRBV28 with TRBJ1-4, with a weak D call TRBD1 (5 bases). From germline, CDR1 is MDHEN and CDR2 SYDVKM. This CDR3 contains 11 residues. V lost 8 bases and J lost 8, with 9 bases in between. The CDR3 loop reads CASARGEKLFF. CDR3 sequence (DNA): TGTGCCAGCGCCCGGGGGGAAAAACTGTTTTTT.

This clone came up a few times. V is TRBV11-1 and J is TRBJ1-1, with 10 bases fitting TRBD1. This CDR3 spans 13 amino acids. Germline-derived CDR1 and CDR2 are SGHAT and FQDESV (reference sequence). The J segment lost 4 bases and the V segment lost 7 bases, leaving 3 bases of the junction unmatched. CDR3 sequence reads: CASTRTGGTEAFF. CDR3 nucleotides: TGTGCCAGCACCCGGACAGGGGGCACTGAAGCTTTCTTT.

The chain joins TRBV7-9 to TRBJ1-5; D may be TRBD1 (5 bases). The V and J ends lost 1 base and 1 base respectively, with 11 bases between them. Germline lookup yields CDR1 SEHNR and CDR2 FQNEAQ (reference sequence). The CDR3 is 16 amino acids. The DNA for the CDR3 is TGTGCCAGCAGCTTAGGTGGGGGGTTAAGCAATCAGCCCCAGCATTTT. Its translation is CASSLGGGLSNQPQHF.

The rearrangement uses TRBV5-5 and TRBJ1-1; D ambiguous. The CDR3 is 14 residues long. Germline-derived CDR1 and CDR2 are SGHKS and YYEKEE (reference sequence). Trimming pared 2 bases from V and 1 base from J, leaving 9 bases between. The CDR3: CASSLSYANTEAFF. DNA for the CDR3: TGTGCCAGCAGCTTAAGCTATGCGAACACTGAAGCTTTCTTT.